These T cell receptor beta chains were read from a single sample in a study of blood T cells in healthy people across ages. TCRdb ran MiXCR on the 5' RACE reads and lists one entry per CDR3 protein. The data hold 1.5 million to 2 million distinct CDR3 sequences, with 49% observed a single time. Sequenced: blood. The receptors were sampled from a woman in her thirties or forties in good health. Each CDR3 is given with its conserved first and last residue. A D gene is named only where the DNA matches it firmly. The size of a clone is reported for some rows only, either as once, few or many, or as a class for expanded clones.

J: TRBJ1-5
D: -
V: TRBV20-1
size: -
DNA: TGCAGTGCTAGAGAACCACACTATAGCAATCAGCCCCAGCATTTT
CDR3: CSAREPHYSNQPQHF

J: TRBJ1-2
D: -
V: TRBV7-9
size: -
DNA: TGTGCCAGCAGCACCGTGGTGTCCGGTTCCGATGATGGCTACACCTTC
CDR3: CASSTVVSGSDDGYTF

J: TRBJ2-3
D: -
V: TRBV29-1
size: -
DNA: TGCAGCGTTGAATGGGGGCAAGGGACAGATACGCAGTATTTT
CDR3: CSVEWGQGTDTQYF

J: TRBJ2-5
D: TRBD1
V: TRBV5-6
size: -
DNA: TGTGCCAGCAGCTTGCGGGACAGGTATTCCAATGAGCAGTACTTC
CDR3: CASSLRDRYSNEQYF

J: TRBJ2-1
D: TRBD1
V: TRBV18
size: once
DNA: TGTGCCAGCTCACCGAACGGCACAGGGGGCCGCGAGCAGTTCTTC
CDR3: CASSPNGTGGREQFF

J: TRBJ2-3
D: -
V: TRBV27
size: -
DNA: TGTGCCAGCAGTTTACGGGGTAATACGCAGTATTTT
CDR3: CASSLRGNTQYF

J: TRBJ2-3
D: TRBD2
V: TRBV11-2
size: -
DNA: TGTGCCAGCAGCTCCTGGCGGGGGGGTACAGATACGCAGTATTTT
CDR3: CASSSWRGGTDTQYF

J: TRBJ2-7
D: TRBD2
V: TRBV5-1
size: -
DNA: TGCGCCAGCAGCTTGGCGGGTAGCGGGCGAACCTACGAGCAGTACTTC
CDR3: CASSLAGSGRTYEQYF

J: TRBJ2-7
D: -
V: TRBV4-1
size: -
DNA: TGCGCCAGCAGCCAAGGACAGTCGGGCGAGCAGTACTTC
CDR3: CASSQGQSGEQYF

J: TRBJ2-5
D: -
V: TRBV6-2/TRBV6-3
size: few
DNA: TGTGCCAGCCGAGGACTCTCGGTCGGGAAACAAGAGACCCAGTACTTC
CDR3: CASRGLSVGKQETQYF

J: TRBJ2-5
D: TRBD2
V: TRBV12-3/TRBV12-4
size: many
DNA: TGTGCCAGCATCAAGCGGGGGGGCCGAGAGACCCAGTACTTC
CDR3: CASIKRGGRETQYF

J: TRBJ2-3
D: TRBD1
V: TRBV6-5
size: -
DNA: TGTACCAGCACTCAGGGGGCGGTGGGCACAGATACGCAGTATTTT
CDR3: CTSTQGAVGTDTQYF

J: TRBJ1-1
D: -
V: TRBV3-1
size: -
DNA: TGTGCCGGCAGCCAAGGGGGGTGGTTCGGCACTGAAGCTTTCTTT
CDR3: CAGSQGGWFGTEAFF

J: TRBJ2-4
D: -
V: TRBV20-1
size: -
DNA: TGCAGTGCTAGAGATCCCAAGGCATCTAACATTCAGTACTTC
CDR3: CSARDPKASNIQYF

J: TRBJ2-1
D: -
V: TRBV7-2
size: -
DNA: TGTGCCAGCAGCTTACGTGGTGGGCTAGCTAACTATGAGCAGTTCTTC
CDR3: CASSLRGGLANYEQFF

J: TRBJ2-1
D: -
V: TRBV5-1
size: -
DNA: TGCGCCAGCAGCTCGGGACGGATGGAATCAGAGGAGCAGTTCTTC
CDR3: CASSSGRMESEEQFF

J: TRBJ2-3
D: TRBD1
V: TRBV4-2
size: -
DNA: TGTGCCAGCAGCCCGGGGACAGAGCCTAGCACAGATACGCAGTATTTT
CDR3: CASSPGTEPSTDTQYF

J: TRBJ2-3
D: -
V: TRBV4-2
size: -
DNA: TGTGCCAGCACCCTGGGGGCGACAGATACGCAGTATTTT
CDR3: CASTLGATDTQYF

J: TRBJ2-7
D: -
V: TRBV7-8
size: -
DNA: TGTGCCAGCAGCGCAGACACAGACTACGAGCAGTACTTC
CDR3: CASSADTDYEQYF

J: TRBJ2-1
D: -
V: TRBV7-9
size: -
DNA: TGTGCCAGCAGCTTAGGCGTAAGTGAGCAGTTCTTC
CDR3: CASSLGVSEQFF

J: TRBJ2-7
D: TRBD1
V: TRBV5-5
size: -
DNA: TGTGCCAGCAGCTTGGATGGACAGGGGGACGAGCAGTACTTC
CDR3: CASSLDGQGDEQYF

J: TRBJ2-2
D: -
V: TRBV20-1
size: -
DNA: TGCAGTGCTAGGGGGGGAGATGGCACCGGGGAGCTGTTTTTT
CDR3: CSARGGDGTGELFF

J: TRBJ2-3
D: TRBD2
V: TRBV7-9
size: -
DNA: TGTGCCAGCAGCCCCCGAGGACTAGCGGGGGGGCGAGATACGCAGTATTTT
CDR3: CASSPRGLAGGRDTQYF

J: TRBJ2-7
D: -
V: TRBV10-3
size: -
DNA: TGTGCCATCAGTGAGGGAGTGGGGTCCTACGAGCAGTACTTC
CDR3: CAISEGVGSYEQYF

J: TRBJ1-1
D: TRBD1
V: TRBV7-3
size: -
DNA: TGTGCCAGCAGCTTGCAGGGGGGGATCACTGAAGCTTTCTTT
CDR3: CASSLQGGITEAFF

J: TRBJ2-7
D: TRBD1
V: TRBV7-2
size: few
DNA: TGTGCCAGCAGGGGGACAGGGGGTTTCTACGAGCAGTACTTC
CDR3: CASRGTGGFYEQYF

J: TRBJ2-1
D: TRBD1
V: TRBV4-2
size: -
DNA: TGTGCCAGCAGCCAAGACCAGGGGGCCAGTGATGAGCAGTTCTTC
CDR3: CASSQDQGASDEQFF

J: TRBJ2-3
D: -
V: TRBV5-1
size: -
DNA: TGCGCCAGCCTAAGACAGAGCTTCTATACAGATACGCAGTATTTT
CDR3: CASLRQSFYTDTQYF